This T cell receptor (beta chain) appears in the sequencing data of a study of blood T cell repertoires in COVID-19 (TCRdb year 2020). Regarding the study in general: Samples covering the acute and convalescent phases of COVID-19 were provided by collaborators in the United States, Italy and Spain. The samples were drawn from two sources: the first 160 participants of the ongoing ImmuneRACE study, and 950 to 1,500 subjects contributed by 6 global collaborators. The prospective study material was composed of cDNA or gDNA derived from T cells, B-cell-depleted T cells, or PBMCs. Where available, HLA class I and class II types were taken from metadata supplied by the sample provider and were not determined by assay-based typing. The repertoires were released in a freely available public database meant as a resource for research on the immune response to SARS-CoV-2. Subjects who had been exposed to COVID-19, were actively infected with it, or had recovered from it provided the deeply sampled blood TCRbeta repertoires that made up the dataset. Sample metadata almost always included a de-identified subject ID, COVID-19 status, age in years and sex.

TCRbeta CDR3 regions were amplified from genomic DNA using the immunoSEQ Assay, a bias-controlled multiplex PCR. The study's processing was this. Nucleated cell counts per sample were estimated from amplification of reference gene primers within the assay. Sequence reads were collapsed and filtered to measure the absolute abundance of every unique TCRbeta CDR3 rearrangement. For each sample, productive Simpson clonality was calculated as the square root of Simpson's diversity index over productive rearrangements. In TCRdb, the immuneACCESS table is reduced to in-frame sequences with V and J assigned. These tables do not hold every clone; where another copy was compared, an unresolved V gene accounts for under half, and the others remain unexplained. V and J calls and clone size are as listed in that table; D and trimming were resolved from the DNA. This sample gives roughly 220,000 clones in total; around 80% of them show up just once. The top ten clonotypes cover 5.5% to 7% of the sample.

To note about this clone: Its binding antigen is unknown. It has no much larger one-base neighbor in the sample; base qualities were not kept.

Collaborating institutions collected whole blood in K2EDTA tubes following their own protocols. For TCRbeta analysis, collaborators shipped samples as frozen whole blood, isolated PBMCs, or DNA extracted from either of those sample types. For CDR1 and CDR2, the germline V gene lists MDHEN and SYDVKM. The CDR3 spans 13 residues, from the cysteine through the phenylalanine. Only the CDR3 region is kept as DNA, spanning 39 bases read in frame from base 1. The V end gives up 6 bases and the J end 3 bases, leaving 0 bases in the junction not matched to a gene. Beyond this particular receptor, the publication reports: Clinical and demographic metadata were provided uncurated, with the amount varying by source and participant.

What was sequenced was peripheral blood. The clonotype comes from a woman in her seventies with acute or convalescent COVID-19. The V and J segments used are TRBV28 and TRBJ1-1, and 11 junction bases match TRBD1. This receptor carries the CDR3 CASRGQGDTEAFF. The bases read TGTGCCAGCAGGGGACAGGGGGACACTGAAGCTTTCTTT.